This T cell receptor beta chain was found in a study of T cell changes during pregnancy in multiple sclerosis. Produced via immunoSEQ multiplex PCR; TCRdb's table is partial and in-frame only. The sample carries over 80,000 clones, around 95% recorded once. Source: peripheral blood, taken in the third trimester of pregnancy. This sequence originates from a female donor in good health, enrolled as a control in a pregnancy study.

The CDR3 sequence: CASTPRGLTSYEQYF. CDR3 in DNA: TGTGCCAGCACTCCCCGAGGGCTCACCTCCTACGAGCAGTACTTC. This chain connects TRBV28 to TRBJ2-7; possibly TRBD2 for D (5 bases). Germline V CDR1 and CDR2: MDHEN, SYDVKM. This CDR3 has 15 amino acids. Between the trimmed V and J ends, which lost 7 bases and 0 bases, there was a span of 16 bases.